These T cell receptor beta chains were read from a single sample in a study of cytomegalovirus exposure and HLA in healthy donors. Clones were sequenced by immunoSEQ multiplex PCR, and TCRdb holds only the in-frame ones, with some missing. The sample includes about 120,000 clones, about 86% of them seen just once. Sequenced sample: PBMCs. Source of these receptors: a man in his forties or fifties in good health and CMV-seronegative. Each CDR3 is given with its conserved first and last residue. A D gene is named only where the DNA matches it firmly.

TRBJ1-1 - TRBV4-2 CASSQADRMAGAFF
TRBJ2-2 - TRBV18 CASNRENTGELFF
TRBJ2-5 TRBD1 TRBV14 CASSFHRGWQETQYF
TRBJ2-6 TRBD1 TRBV15 CATSMDRAGVSSGANVLTF
TRBJ2-2 TRBD2 TRBV2 CASNERGGRSGELFF
TRBJ2-5 TRBD1 TRBV29-1 CSVDRLLGDRRETQYF
TRBJ2-7 - TRBV27 CASSLSPGTDVREQYF
TRBJ1-4 TRBD1 TRBV6-6 CASSGQDREVGKLFF
TRBJ1-2 - TRBV6-1 CASSERGQGKGYTF
TRBJ2-7 TRBD1 TRBV6-5 CASSYPTGTASYVEYF
TRBJ1-1 - TRBV9 CASSVGGRMNTEAFF
TRBJ2-1 - TRBV6-1 CASSSPQIIPLEQFF
TRBJ1-5 TRBD1 TRBV30 CAWGSPGQSHQPQHF
TRBJ2-7 TRBD2 TRBV9 CASSPGGTPYEQYF
TRBJ2-7 - TRBV5-1 CASSLLGLGLDEQYF
TRBJ2-7 TRBD1 TRBV7-2 CASSARQGSSSYEQYF
TRBJ1-1 - TRBV2 CASSTGRRYSEAFF
TRBJ2-7 TRBD1 TRBV28 CASPVWETGYDHEQYF
TRBJ2-3 - TRBV25-1 CASSVGGLDTQYF
TRBJ2-1 TRBD2 TRBV5-1 CASSGGLERGVYNEQFF
TRBJ2-5 - TRBV5-4 CASSQGTYGPQETQYF
TRBJ2-1 TRBD2 TRBV28 CASSLTSGGAYEQFF
TRBJ1-1 - TRBV6-5 CASRSTGNTEAFF
TRBJ1-4 - TRBV30 CAWSVLGRGSPTNEKLFF
TRBJ1-5 - TRBV10-2 CASSGDFSNQPQHF
TRBJ1-5 - TRBV6-6 CASSYVLGPGEPQHF
TRBJ1-2 - TRBV5-1 CASSSKTVYGYTF
TRBJ1-2 - TRBV5-6 CASTLLLVAQYGYTF